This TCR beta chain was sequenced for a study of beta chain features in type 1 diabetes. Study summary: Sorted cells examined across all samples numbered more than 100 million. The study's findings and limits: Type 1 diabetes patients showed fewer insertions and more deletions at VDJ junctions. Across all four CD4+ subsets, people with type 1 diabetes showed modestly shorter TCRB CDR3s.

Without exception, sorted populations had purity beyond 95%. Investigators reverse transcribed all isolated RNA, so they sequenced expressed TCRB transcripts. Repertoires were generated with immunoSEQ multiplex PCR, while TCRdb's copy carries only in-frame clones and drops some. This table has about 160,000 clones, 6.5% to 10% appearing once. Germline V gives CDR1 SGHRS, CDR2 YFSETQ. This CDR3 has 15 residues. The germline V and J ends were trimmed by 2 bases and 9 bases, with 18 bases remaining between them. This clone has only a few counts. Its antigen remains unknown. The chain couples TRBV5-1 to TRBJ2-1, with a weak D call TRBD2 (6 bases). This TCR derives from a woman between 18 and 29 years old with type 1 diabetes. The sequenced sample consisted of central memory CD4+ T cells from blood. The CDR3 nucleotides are TGCGCCAGCAGCTTACGGGAGAACTGGGCTGGTGAGCAGTTCTTC. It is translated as CASSLRENWAGEQFF.